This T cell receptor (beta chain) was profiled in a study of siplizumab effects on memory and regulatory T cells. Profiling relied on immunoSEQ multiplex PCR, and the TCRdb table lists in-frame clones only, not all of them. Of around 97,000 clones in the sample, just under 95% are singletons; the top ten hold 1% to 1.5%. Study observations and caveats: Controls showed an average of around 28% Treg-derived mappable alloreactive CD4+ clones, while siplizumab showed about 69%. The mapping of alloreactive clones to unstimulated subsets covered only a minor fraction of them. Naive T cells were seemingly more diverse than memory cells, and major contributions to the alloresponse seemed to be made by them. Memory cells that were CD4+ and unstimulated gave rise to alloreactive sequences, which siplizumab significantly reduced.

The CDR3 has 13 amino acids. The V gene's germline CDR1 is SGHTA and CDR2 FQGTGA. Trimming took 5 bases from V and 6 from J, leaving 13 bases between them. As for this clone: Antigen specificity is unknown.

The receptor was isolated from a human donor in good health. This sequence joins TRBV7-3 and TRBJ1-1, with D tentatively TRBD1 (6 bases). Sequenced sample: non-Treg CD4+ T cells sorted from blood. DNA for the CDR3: TGTGCCAGCAGCGCCGTTCAGGGGTCTGAAGCTTTCTTT. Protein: CASSAVQGSEAFF.